These T cell receptor beta chains were read from a single sample in a study of Ad26.COV2.S vaccination and SARS-CoV-2 variants. Profiling relied on immunoSEQ multiplex PCR, and the TCRdb table lists in-frame clones only, not all of them. This sample has about 97,000 clones, with around three quarters found just once. The input for sequencing was peripheral blood, taken after recovery from COVID-19. The receptors originated from a human donor who had recovered from COVID-19. CDR3s include the opening cysteine and the closing phenylalanine or tryptophan. A D gene is named only where the DNA matches it firmly. Where a row states a size, it is once, few, many or the class of an expanded clone; other rows omit it.

d_call: -
j_call: TRBJ1-3
v_call: TRBV3-1/TRBV3-2
clone_size: -
cdr3_nt: TGTGCCAGCAGCCAAGATTTTGGAAACACCATATATTTT
cdr3_aa: CASSQDFGNTIYF

d_call: -
j_call: TRBJ1-6
v_call: TRBV5-4
clone_size: -
cdr3_nt: TGTGCCAGCAGCTTGGGGGCTCCGGGCTCCTATAATTCACCCCTCCACTTT
cdr3_aa: CASSLGAPGSYNSPLHF

d_call: TRBD1
j_call: TRBJ1-2
v_call: TRBV11-2
clone_size: once
cdr3_nt: TGTGCCAGCAGCTCGGGACAGGGGAACTATGGCTACACCTTC
cdr3_aa: CASSSGQGNYGYTF

d_call: -
j_call: TRBJ1-6
v_call: TRBV21-1
clone_size: once
cdr3_nt: TGTGCCAGCAGCAAACCCCTCCGGGACAGGGGGCGGCGATTGTCACCCCTCCACTTT
cdr3_aa: CASSKPLRDRGRRLSPLHF

d_call: -
j_call: TRBJ1-2
v_call: TRBV30
clone_size: -
cdr3_nt: TGTGCCTGGAGTGGCCGGGACGGTAACTATGGCTACACCTTC
cdr3_aa: CAWSGRDGNYGYTF

d_call: TRBD2
j_call: TRBJ2-7
v_call: TRBV28
clone_size: -
cdr3_nt: TGTGCCAGCAGTCCTCCCGGGGGGAACACCTACGAGCAGTACTTC
cdr3_aa: CASSPPGGNTYEQYF

d_call: TRBD2
j_call: TRBJ2-7
v_call: TRBV4-2
clone_size: -
cdr3_nt: TGTGCCAGCAGCCAAGTAGCGGGGGACTCCTACGAGCAGTACTTC
cdr3_aa: CASSQVAGDSYEQYF

d_call: TRBD1
j_call: TRBJ1-2
v_call: TRBV4-3
clone_size: -
cdr3_nt: TGCGCCAGCAGCCAAGATTTATCTCAGGGGGCATCCTATGGCTACACCTTC
cdr3_aa: CASSQDLSQGASYGYTF

d_call: -
j_call: TRBJ2-4
v_call: TRBV2
clone_size: -
cdr3_nt: TGTGCCAGCAGCGAGTTGGGATATCTCACTCAGTACTTC
cdr3_aa: CASSELGYLTQYF

d_call: -
j_call: TRBJ1-3
v_call: TRBV4-2
clone_size: -
cdr3_nt: TGTGCCAGCAGCCAAGGGGGACCTGACACCATATATTTT
cdr3_aa: CASSQGGPDTIYF

d_call: -
j_call: TRBJ2-7
v_call: TRBV30
clone_size: -
cdr3_nt: TGTGCCTGGAGTGTGGGCAGAATCTACGAGCAGTACTTC
cdr3_aa: CAWSVGRIYEQYF

d_call: TRBD1
j_call: TRBJ2-5
v_call: TRBV2
clone_size: -
cdr3_nt: TGTGCCAGCAGTGAGGGACAGGGGTTCGAGACCCAGTACTTC
cdr3_aa: CASSEGQGFETQYF

d_call: -
j_call: TRBJ2-7
v_call: TRBV11-2
clone_size: -
cdr3_nt: TGTGCCAGCAGCTTCCCTATGCACTTC
cdr3_aa: CASSFPMHF

d_call: -
j_call: TRBJ2-2
v_call: TRBV11-1
clone_size: -
cdr3_nt: TGTGCCAGCAGCTTAGACGGCGGGGATCGGGAGCTGTTTTTT
cdr3_aa: CASSLDGGDRELFF

d_call: -
j_call: TRBJ1-1
v_call: TRBV10-3
clone_size: -
cdr3_nt: TGTGCCATCAGTGAAGGATCTGAAGCTTTCTTT
cdr3_aa: CAISEGSEAFF

d_call: TRBD1
j_call: TRBJ2-7
v_call: TRBV24-1
clone_size: -
cdr3_nt: TGTGCCACCAGTGATCTGGGACAGGGGGACGAGCAGTACTTC
cdr3_aa: CATSDLGQGDEQYF